The entry that follows covers one TCR beta chain sequence. A library of TCRbeta sequences, prepared with unique molecular identifiers, was generated. Using its own MiXCR run on the PCR reads, TCRdb lists one record per CDR3 protein. The top ten hold 25% to 35% of the sample, which has approximately 980,000 distinct CDR3 sequences, around 30% seen once. These data belong to a study of T-cell reconstitution after alpha-beta-depleted transplantation in children. This CDR3 comprises 13 residues. Germline V gene data show CDR1 as DFQATT and CDR2 as SNEGSKA (reference sequence). The V and J ends lost 7 bases and 6 bases, in that order; junction bases with no gene match: 11.

Here the sequenced sample was PBMCs, mostly from graft donor cells, taken 360 days after TCRalphabeta/CD19-depleted stem cell transplant. This sequence was found in a boy younger than two who had a stem cell transplant for SCID, so the T cells may come from the graft donor. The genes are TRBV20-1 and TRBJ2-7; 8 nucleotides align to TRBD1. Here the CDR3 reads CSVAPGGTGEQYF. Here the CDR3 DNA reads TGCAGTGTGGCCCCAGGGGGCACGGGCGAGCAGTACTTC.